A selection of T cell receptor beta chains follows, all from one sample in a study of shared clonotypes between healthy human individuals. Profiling relied on immunoSEQ multiplex PCR, and the TCRdb table lists in-frame clones only, not all of them. Of over a million clones detected, about 80% appear once; the ten largest clones hold about 0.52%. Source material: memory CD4+ T cells from PBMCs. The receptor set was obtained from a man between 18 and 29 years old in good health. Some clones in this sample may be carry-over from other donors' samples. The CDR3 runs from the conserved cysteine through the conserved F or W. A D gene is named only where the DNA matches it firmly. A row's size may be missing; if present it is once, few, many or a size class.

TRBV6-6,-,-,TRBJ1-5,CASSSRGQPQHF,TGTGCCAGCAGTTCCAGGGGTCAGCCCCAGCATTTT
TRBV28,-,-,TRBJ2-3,CATSSPGGGPFTDTQYF,TGTGCCACCTCTTCTCCGGGGGGCGGGCCTTTTACAGATACGCAGTATTTT
TRBV11-3,-,-,TRBJ2-2,CASSPGVGRYTGELFF,TGTGCCAGCAGCCCAGGGGTGGGGCGATACACCGGGGAGCTGTTTTTT
TRBV7-3,once,TRBD2,TRBJ2-7,CASSSGLDADQYF,TGTGCCAGCAGCTCGGGACTAGATGCCGATCAGTACTTC
TRBV7-3,-,-,TRBJ2-2,CASSLQGRGTGELFF,TGTGCCAGCAGCTTACAAGGTCGCGGCACCGGGGAGCTGTTTTTT
TRBV6-1,-,-,TRBJ1-5,CASTPFGRSNQPQHF,TGTGCCAGCACCCCATTTGGCCGTAGCAATCAGCCCCAGCATTTT
TRBV5-6,-,TRBD1,TRBJ2-3,CASSTGTGARDTQYF,TGTGCCAGCAGCACAGGGACAGGGGCGCGGGATACGCAGTATTTT
TRBV18,-,-,TRBJ1-1,CASSQREGRYTEAFF,TGTGCCAGCTCGCAAAGGGAGGGTAGGTACACTGAAGCTTTCTTT
TRBV10-2,-,-,TRBJ2-1,CASSDWASKRYNEQFF,TGCGCCAGCAGTGATTGGGCTAGTAAGCGGTACAATGAGCAGTTCTTC
TRBV11-2,once,-,TRBJ1-1,CASSLVLSGKRGTEAFF,TGTGCCAGCAGCTTAGTTCTTTCGGGAAAAAGGGGGACTGAAGCTTTCTTT
TRBV6-4,-,-,TRBJ2-7,CASTDSSYEQYF,TGTGCCAGCACGGACAGTTCCTACGAGCAGTACTTC
TRBV7-9,-,TRBD1,TRBJ2-7,CASSLSQGAIYEQYF,TGTGCCAGCAGCTTAAGCCAGGGGGCGATCTACGAGCAGTACTTC
TRBV9,-,-,TRBJ2-2,CASSTRVRGASNTGELFF,TGTGCCAGCAGCACTCGAGTCCGGGGGGCGTCGAACACCGGGGAGCTGTTTTTT
TRBV5-6,-,-,TRBJ2-2,CAGSLGPMNTGELFF,TGTGCCGGCTCACTAGGACCGATGAACACCGGGGAGCTGTTTTTT
TRBV27,-,-,TRBJ2-2,CASLVAANTGELFF,TGTGCCAGCCTTGTGGCCGCGAACACCGGGGAGCTGTTTTTT
TRBV7-2,once,-,TRBJ1-3,CASSLVGNLPSGNTIYF,TGTGCCAGCAGCTTAGTGGGCAACCTACCCTCTGGAAACACCATATATTTT
TRBV7-3,-,-,TRBJ2-7,CASSDGYEQYF,TGTGCCAGCAGCGATGGCTACGAGCAGTACTTC
TRBV29-1,few,-,TRBJ2-5,CSGLRLGKETQYF,TGCAGCGGGTTACGGTTGGGTAAGGAGACCCAGTACTTC
TRBV5-1,-,-,TRBJ2-3,CASSPTDRLLSTDTQYF,TGCGCCAGCAGCCCGACCGACCGACTCCTCAGCACAGATACGCAGTATTTT
TRBV25-1,-,-,TRBJ2-7,CASSESNSGYEQYF,TGTGCCAGCAGTGAATCTAATAGCGGCTACGAGCAGTACTTC
TRBV28,-,-,TRBJ1-3,CASSLSTGGENTIYF,TGTGCCAGCAGTTTATCGACAGGAGGGGAAAACACCATATATTTT
TRBV20-1,-,-,TRBJ2-1,CSARVVNEQFF,TGCAGTGCTAGGGTGGTCAATGAGCAGTTCTTC
TRBV27,few,-,TRBJ2-3,CASSLSQATEDTQYF,TGTGCCAGCAGTTTATCCCAGGCCACCGAAGATACGCAGTATTTT
TRBV5-1,-,TRBD1,TRBJ2-3,CASSLGPAQGDTDTQYF,TGCGCCAGCAGCTTGGGGCCCGCCCAGGGGGACACAGATACGCAGTATTTT
TRBV9,few,-,TRBJ1-5,CASSAQGYSNQPQHF,TGTGCCAGCAGCGCCCAGGGTTATAGCAATCAGCCCCAGCATTTT
TRBV28,-,-,TRBJ2-3,CASSLQGTDTQYF,TGTGCCAGCAGTCTTCAGGGAACAGATACGCAGTATTTT
TRBV5-1,-,-,TRBJ2-2,CASSFTRGANTGELFF,TGCGCCAGCAGCTTTACAAGGGGCGCGAACACCGGGGAGCTGTTTTTT
TRBV20-1,few,-,TRBJ2-1,CSAAGPNEQFF,TGCAGTGCCGCGGGACCAAATGAGCAGTTCTTC
TRBV29-1,-,-,TRBJ1-5,CSVRDSNQPQHF,TGCAGCGTCCGGGACAGCAATCAGCCCCAGCATTTT
TRBV18,-,TRBD2,TRBJ2-1,CASSLLAGSSYNEQFF,TGTGCCAGCTCACTGCTAGCGGGCAGCTCCTACAATGAGCAGTTCTTC
TRBV11-2,-,TRBD2,TRBJ2-7,CASRSLAGSSYEQYF,TGTGCCAGCAGATCTCTAGCGGGAAGCTCCTACGAGCAGTACTTC
TRBV7-9,-,-,TRBJ2-1,CASSPQSLNEQFF,TGTGCCAGCAGCCCTCAATCCCTCAATGAGCAGTTCTTC
TRBV18,-,-,TRBJ1-2,CASSPVSGNYGYTF,TGTGCCAGCTCACCAGTTTCGGGCAACTATGGCTACACCTTC
TRBV28,-,-,TRBJ2-5,CASSLGSGAQETQYF,TGTGCCAGCAGTTTAGGTAGCGGAGCCCAAGAGACCCAGTACTTC
TRBV6-1,-,TRBD2,TRBJ2-1,CASSDPPSGRVYEQFF,TGTGCCAGCAGTGATCCTCCTAGCGGGAGGGTGTATGAGCAGTTCTTC
TRBV6-1,once,TRBD1,TRBJ1-2,CASNQDRFFYTF,TGTGCCAGCAACCAGGACAGGTTCTTCTACACCTTC
TRBV7-2,-,-,TRBJ1-1,CASSPSEYTEAFF,TGTGCCAGCAGCCCCTCGGAGTACACTGAAGCTTTCTTT
TRBV28,-,-,TRBJ2-7,CASTGDILTLLTYEQYF,TGTGCCAGCACAGGGGACATTCTGACACTCCTCACCTACGAGCAGTACTTC
TRBV7-2,many,-,TRBJ1-4,CASSKTGPTNEKLFF,TGTGCCAGCAGCAAAACAGGGCCAACTAATGAAAAACTGTTTTTT
TRBV2,-,TRBD2,TRBJ2-1,CASSTRLAGFGEQFF,TGTGCCAGCAGTACGAGACTAGCGGGATTCGGTGAGCAGTTCTTC
TRBV5-1,-,TRBD1,TRBJ2-7,CASSQPGQHSYEQYF,TGCGCCAGCAGCCAACCGGGACAGCACTCCTACGAGCAGTACTTC
TRBV11-2,-,-,TRBJ1-1,CASSLGTAGKAFF,TGTGCCAGCAGCTTAGGGACAGCCGGAAAGGCTTTCTTT
TRBV2,few,TRBD1,TRBJ1-3,CASSDGARGKYF,TGTGCCAGCAGTGATGGTGCCAGGGGGAAATATTTT
TRBV28,few,-,TRBJ2-3,CASNFADTQYF,TGTGCCAGCAACTTTGCAGATACGCAGTATTTT
TRBV7-8,-,-,TRBJ2-2,CASSLGYKRTAQGAGELFF,TGTGCCAGCAGCTTAGGATACAAAAGGACAGCCCAAGGGGCCGGGGAGCTGTTTTTT
TRBV11-1,-,-,TRBJ2-7,CASSLPGAGYEQYF,TGTGCCAGCAGCCTACCAGGGGCAGGCTACGAGCAGTACTTC
TRBV2,-,-,TRBJ1-1,CASRWREAFF,TGTGCCAGCCGGTGGCGTGAGGCTTTCTTT
TRBV6-5,once,TRBD2,TRBJ2-7,CASRTLGGSYEQYF,TGTGCCAGCAGAACATTGGGAGGGTCCTACGAGCAGTACTTC
TRBV10-3,-,-,TRBJ1-5,CAISAWAGNQPQHF,TGTGCCATCAGTGCTTGGGCAGGCAATCAGCCCCAGCATTTT
TRBV7-2,-,TRBD2,TRBJ2-2,CASSLYPSGYTGELFF,TGTGCCAGCAGCTTATACCCTAGCGGTTACACCGGGGAGCTGTTTTTT
TRBV11-2,-,-,TRBJ1-1,CASSVKTGGTQIEAFF,TGTGCCAGCAGCGTAAAGACGGGGGGGACACAAATTGAAGCTTTCTTT
TRBV5-1,-,-,TRBJ2-3,CASMVWAKADTQYF,TGCGCCAGCATGGTATGGGCAAAGGCAGATACGCAGTATTTT